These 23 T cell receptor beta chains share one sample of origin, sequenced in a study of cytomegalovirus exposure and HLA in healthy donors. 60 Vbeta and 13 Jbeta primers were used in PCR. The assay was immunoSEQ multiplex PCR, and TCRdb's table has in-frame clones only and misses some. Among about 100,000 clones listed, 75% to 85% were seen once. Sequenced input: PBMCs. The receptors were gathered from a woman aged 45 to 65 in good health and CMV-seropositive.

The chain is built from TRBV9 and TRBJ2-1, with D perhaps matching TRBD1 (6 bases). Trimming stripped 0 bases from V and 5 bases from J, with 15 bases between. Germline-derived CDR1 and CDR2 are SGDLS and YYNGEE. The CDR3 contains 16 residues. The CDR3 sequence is CASSVASRGPNNEQFF. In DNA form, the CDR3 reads TGTGCCAGCAGCGTAGCTAGCAGGGGTCCTAACAATGAGCAGTTCTTC.

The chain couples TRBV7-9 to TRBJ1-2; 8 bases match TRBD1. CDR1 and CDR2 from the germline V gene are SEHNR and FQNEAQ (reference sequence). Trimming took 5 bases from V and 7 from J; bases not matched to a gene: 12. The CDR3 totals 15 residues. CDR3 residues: CASSETLTGAGGYTF. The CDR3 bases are TGTGCCAGCAGCGAGACGTTGACAGGGGCTGGTGGCTACACCTTC.

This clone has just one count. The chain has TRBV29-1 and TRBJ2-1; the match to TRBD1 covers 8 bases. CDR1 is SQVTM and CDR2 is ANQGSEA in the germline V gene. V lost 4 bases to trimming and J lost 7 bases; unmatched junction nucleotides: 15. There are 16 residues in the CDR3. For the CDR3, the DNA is TGCAGCGTTGTCGGCGGGGCAGGGGGCGATGTGAATGAGCAGTTCTTC. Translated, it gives CSVVGGAGGDVNEQFF.

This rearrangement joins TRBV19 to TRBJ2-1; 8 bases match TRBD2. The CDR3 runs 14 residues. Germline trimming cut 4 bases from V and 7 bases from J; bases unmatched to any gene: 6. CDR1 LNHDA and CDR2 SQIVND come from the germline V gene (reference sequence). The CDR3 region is CASSNAGGGNEQFF. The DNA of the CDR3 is TGTGCCAGTAGTAACGCGGGGGGTGGTAATGAGCAGTTCTTC.

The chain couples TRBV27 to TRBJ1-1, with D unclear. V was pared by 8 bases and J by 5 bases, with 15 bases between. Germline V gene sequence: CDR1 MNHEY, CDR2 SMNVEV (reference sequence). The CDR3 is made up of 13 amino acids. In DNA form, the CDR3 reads TGTGCCAGCTTCCTTGGCGCGGGGACTGAAGCTTTCTTT. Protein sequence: CASFLGAGTEAFF.

The CDR3: CAISSLAGGLPYEQYF. The CDR3 DNA reads as TGTGCCATCAGCTCATTGGCGGGGGGACTCCCGTACGAGCAGTACTTC. This rearrangement joins TRBV2 to TRBJ2-7, with 8 bases that match TRBD2. The CDR3 extends over 16 amino acids. The V and J ends lost 10 bases and 4 bases, in that order; junction bases with no gene match: 18. Germline values: CDR1 SNHLY, CDR2 FYNNEI.

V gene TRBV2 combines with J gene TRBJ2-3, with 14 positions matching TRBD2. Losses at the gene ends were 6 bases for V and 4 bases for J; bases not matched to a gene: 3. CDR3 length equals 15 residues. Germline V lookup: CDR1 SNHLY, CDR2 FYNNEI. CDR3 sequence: CASSKTSGRADTQYF. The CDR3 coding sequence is TGTGCCAGCAGCAAGACTAGCGGGAGGGCAGATACGCAGTATTTT.

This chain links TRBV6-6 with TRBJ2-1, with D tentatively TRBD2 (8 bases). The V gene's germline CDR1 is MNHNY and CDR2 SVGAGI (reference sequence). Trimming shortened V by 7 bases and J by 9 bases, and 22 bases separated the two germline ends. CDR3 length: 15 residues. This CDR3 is CASTRGGAGGVEQFF. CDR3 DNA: TGTGCCAGCACTCGGGGGGGAGCAGGGGGTGTTGAGCAGTTCTTC.

CDR3 DNA sequence: TGTGCCAGCAGCAATATCGGTACCTCTAACTATGGCTACACCTTC. Protein: CASSNIGTSNYGYTF. The V gene is TRBV21-1, the J gene TRBJ1-2. TRBV21-1 is a documented pseudogene. There are 15 residues in the CDR3.

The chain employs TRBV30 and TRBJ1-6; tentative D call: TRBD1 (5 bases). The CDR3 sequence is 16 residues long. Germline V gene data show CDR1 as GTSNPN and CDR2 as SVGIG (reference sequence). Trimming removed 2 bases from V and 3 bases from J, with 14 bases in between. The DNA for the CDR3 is TGTGCCTGGAGTTCCTCATCAGGGTTCTATAATTCACCCCTCCACTTT. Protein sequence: CAWSSSSGFYNSPLHF.

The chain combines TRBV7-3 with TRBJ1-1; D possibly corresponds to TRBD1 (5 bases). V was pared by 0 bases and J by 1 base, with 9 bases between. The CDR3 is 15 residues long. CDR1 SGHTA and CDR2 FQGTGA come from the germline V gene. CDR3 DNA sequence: TGTGCCAGCAGCTTAACAAGAGGACAGAACACTGAAGCTTTCTTT. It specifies CASSLTRGQNTEAFF.

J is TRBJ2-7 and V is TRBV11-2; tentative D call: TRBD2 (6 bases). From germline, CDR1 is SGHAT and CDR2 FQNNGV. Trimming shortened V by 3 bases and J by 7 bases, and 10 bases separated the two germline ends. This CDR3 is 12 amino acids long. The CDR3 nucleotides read TGTGCCAGCAGCTTCGGAGGGCCGGAGCAGTACTTC. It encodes CASSFGGPEQYF.

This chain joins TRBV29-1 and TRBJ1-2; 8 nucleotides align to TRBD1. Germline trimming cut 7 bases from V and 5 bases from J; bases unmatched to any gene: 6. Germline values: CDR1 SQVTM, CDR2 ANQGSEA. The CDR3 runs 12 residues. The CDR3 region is CSADRGGYGYTF. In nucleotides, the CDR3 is TGCAGCGCCGACAGGGGAGGGTATGGCTACACCTTC.

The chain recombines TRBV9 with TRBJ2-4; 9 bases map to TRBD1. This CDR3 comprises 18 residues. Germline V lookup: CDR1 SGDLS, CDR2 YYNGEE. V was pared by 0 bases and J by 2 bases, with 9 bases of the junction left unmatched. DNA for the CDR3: TGTGCCAGCAGCGTAGACTCAGGGACAGGGCGTACCAAAAACATTCAGTACTTC. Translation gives CASSVDSGTGRTKNIQYF.

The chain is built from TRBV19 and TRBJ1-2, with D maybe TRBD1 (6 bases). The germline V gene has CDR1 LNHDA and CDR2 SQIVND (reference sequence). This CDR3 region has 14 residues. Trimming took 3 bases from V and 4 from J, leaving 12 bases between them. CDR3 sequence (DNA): TGTGCCAGTAGTATCGGCAGGGGTACCTATGGCTACACCTTC. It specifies CASSIGRGTYGYTF.

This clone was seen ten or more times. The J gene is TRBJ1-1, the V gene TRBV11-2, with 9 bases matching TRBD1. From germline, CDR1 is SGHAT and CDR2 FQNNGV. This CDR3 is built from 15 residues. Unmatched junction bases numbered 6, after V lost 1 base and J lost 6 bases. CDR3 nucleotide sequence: TGTGCCAGCAGCTTAGGGACAGGGGCTCACGCTGAAGCTTTCTTT. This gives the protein CASSLGTGAHAEAFF.

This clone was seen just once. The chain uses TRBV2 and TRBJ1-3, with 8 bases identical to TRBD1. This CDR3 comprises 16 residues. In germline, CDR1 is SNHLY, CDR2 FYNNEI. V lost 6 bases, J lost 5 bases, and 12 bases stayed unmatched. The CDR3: CASRSQTGDLRNTIYF. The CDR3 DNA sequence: TGTGCCAGCAGGAGCCAGACAGGGGATCTCCGAAACACCATATATTTT.

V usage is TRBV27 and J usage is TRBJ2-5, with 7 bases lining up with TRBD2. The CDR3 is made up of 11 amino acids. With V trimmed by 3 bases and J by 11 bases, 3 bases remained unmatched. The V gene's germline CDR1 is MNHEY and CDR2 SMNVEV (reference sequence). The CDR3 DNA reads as TGTGCCAGCAGTTTGGGGGGGGAGCAGTACTTC. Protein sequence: CASSLGGEQYF.

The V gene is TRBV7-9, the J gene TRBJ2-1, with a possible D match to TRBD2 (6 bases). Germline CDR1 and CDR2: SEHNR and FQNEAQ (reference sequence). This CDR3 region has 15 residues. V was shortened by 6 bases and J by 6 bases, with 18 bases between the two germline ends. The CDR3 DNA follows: TGTGCCAGCAGGGGCTCGGGAGAGTTTGGCAATGAGCAGTTCTTC. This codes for CASRGSGEFGNEQFF. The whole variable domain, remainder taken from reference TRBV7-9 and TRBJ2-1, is DTGVSQNPRHKITKRGQNVTFRCDPISEHNRLYWYRQTLGQGPEFLTYFQNEAQLEKSRLLSDRFSAERPKGSFSTLEIQRTEQGDSAMYLCASRGSGEFGNEQFFGPGTRLTVL.

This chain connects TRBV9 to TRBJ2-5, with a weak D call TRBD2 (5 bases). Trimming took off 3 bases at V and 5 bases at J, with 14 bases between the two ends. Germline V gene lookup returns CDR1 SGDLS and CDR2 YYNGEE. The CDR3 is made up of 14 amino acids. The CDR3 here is CASSAELGGETQYF. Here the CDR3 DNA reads TGTGCCAGCAGCGCGGAACTAGGCGGGGAGACCCAGTACTTC.

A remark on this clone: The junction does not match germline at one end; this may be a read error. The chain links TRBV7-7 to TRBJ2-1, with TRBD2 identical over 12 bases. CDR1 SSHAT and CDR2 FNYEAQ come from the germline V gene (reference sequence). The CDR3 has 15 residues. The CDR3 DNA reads TGTGCTAGCAGCCTCGGGACTAGCGGGCTAAATGAGCAGTTCTTC. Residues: CASSLGTSGLNEQFF.

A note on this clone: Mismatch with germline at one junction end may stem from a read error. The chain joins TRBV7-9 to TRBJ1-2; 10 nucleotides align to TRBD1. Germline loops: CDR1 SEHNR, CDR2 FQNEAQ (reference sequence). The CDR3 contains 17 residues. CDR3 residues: CSSSLGGTGETYYGYTF. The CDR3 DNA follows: TGTTCCAGCAGCTTAGGAGGGACAGGGGAGACGTATTATGGCTACACCTTC.

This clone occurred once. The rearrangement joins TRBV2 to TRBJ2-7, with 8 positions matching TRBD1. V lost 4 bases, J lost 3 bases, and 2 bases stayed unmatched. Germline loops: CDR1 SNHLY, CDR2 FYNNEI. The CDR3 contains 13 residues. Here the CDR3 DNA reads TGTGCCAGCAGTGGTGGACAGGGCTACGAGCAGTACTTC. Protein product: CASSGGQGYEQYF.